Below, one T cell receptor (beta chain) is given with its context. Clones were read by immunoSEQ multiplex PCR, and TCRdb kept only the in-frame ones, dropping some. Of under 150,000 clones listed, roughly 80% are singletons. The sample originates from a study of blood T cell repertoires in COVID-19. This CDR3 spans 14 amino acids. Per the germline V gene, CDR1 is MNHEY and CDR2 is SVGAGI. The V end lost 6 bases, the J end lost 7 bases, and 16 bases lay between the germline ends. This rearrangement joins TRBV6-5 to TRBJ1-5, with D possibly matching TRBD1 (5 bases). Specimen: peripheral blood. This clonotype originated in a man aged 70-80 years with acute or convalescent COVID-19. The CDR3 nucleotides are TGTGCCAGCAGCCTGACCCGGACACACCAGCCCCAGCATTTT. Amino acids: CASSLTRTHQPQHF.